The next 2 T cell receptor beta chains were all read from a single sample in a study of blood T cell repertoires in COVID-19. This table comes from immunoSEQ multiplex PCR, and its TCRdb copy is limited to in-frame clones, with some not included. There are about 92,000 clones in the sample; around 88% occur only once, and approximately 16% lies in the top ten. Sequencing used peripheral blood. The source of these receptors is a woman aged 60-75 years with COVID-19, enrolled during active disease.

This chain connects TRBV4-2 to TRBJ2-1; 8 positions agree with TRBD2. The V segment lost 2 bases and the J segment 4 bases; nucleotides outside the gene matches: 10. The CDR3 length is 17 residues. Germline CDR1 is LGHNA and CDR2 is YNFKEQ. The CDR3 sequence: CASSQRPSGGKYNEQFF. The CDR3 DNA is TGTGCCAGCAGCCAAAGACCCAGCGGGGGAAAGTACAATGAGCAGTTCTTC.

The chain carries TRBV6-2 or TRBV6-3 and TRBJ1-1; D gene unclear. The CDR3 is 12 amino acids. V was trimmed by 3 bases and J by 1 base, leaving 3 bases between them. Germline V CDR1 and CDR2: MNHEY, SVGEGT. CDR3 sequence: CASSYQNTEAFF. The CDR3 DNA reads as TGTGCCAGCAGTTATCAGAACACTGAAGCTTTCTTT.